This is a list of T cell receptor beta chains from one sample in a study of blood T cell repertoires in COVID-19. Profiled with immunoSEQ multiplex PCR; TCRdb holds only in-frame clones, not every one. The data contain about 500,000 clones, approximately 91% of them seen just once; the ten biggest clones take up roughly 7.4%. The sequenced material came from peripheral blood. These receptor sequences come from a woman aged 45 to 65 with COVID-19, enrolled during active disease. The CDR3 runs from the conserved cysteine through the conserved F or W. The order of the fields is V gene, D gene, clone size, J gene, CDR3 protein, CDR3 DNA. D genes are given only for firm matches. The size of a clone is reported for some rows only, either as once, few or many, or as a class for expanded clones.

v_gene: TRBV19; d_gene: NA; abundance: NA; j_gene: TRBJ2-2; CDR3aa: CASLRAGGELFF; CDR3nt: TGTGCCTCCCTCCGAGCAGGCGGGGAGCTGTTTTTT
v_gene: TRBV5-8; d_gene: TRBD1; abundance: NA; j_gene: TRBJ1-3; CDR3aa: CASSHRGLGNTIYF; CDR3nt: TGTGCCAGCAGCCACAGGGGGCTGGGAAACACCATATATTTT
v_gene: TRBV30; d_gene: NA; abundance: once; j_gene: TRBJ1-2; CDR3aa: CACQTAIYTF; CDR3nt: TGTGCCTGTCAGACAGCCATCTACACCTTC
v_gene: TRBV10-3; d_gene: TRBD1; abundance: NA; j_gene: TRBJ2-2; CDR3aa: CAILGTVNTGELFF; CDR3nt: TGTGCCATCCTTGGGACAGTGAACACCGGGGAGCTGTTTTTT
v_gene: TRBV5-6; d_gene: NA; abundance: NA; j_gene: TRBJ1-3; CDR3aa: CASSLLPGHHSGNTIYF; CDR3nt: TGTGCCAGCTCTCTTTTACCGGGACACCACTCTGGAAACACCATATATTTT
v_gene: TRBV7-9; d_gene: TRBD2; abundance: NA; j_gene: TRBJ2-3; CDR3aa: CASRPGTSATDTQYF; CDR3nt: TGTGCCAGCAGGCCAGGGACTAGCGCCACAGATACGCAGTATTTT
v_gene: TRBV11-2; d_gene: TRBD2; abundance: once; j_gene: TRBJ2-2; CDR3aa: CASSPWSGGARTGELFF; CDR3nt: TGTGCCAGCAGCCCCTGGAGCGGGGGGGCTCGCACCGGGGAGCTGTTTTTT
v_gene: TRBV6-5; d_gene: NA; abundance: NA; j_gene: TRBJ2-2; CDR3aa: CASSYSAGGNTGELFF; CDR3nt: TGTGCCAGCAGTTACTCCGCCGGGGGGAACACCGGGGAGCTGTTTTTT
v_gene: TRBV5-6; d_gene: NA; abundance: NA; j_gene: TRBJ1-1; CDR3aa: CASSLVSHARNTEAFF; CDR3nt: TGTGCCAGCAGCTTGGTTAGTCACGCGAGAAACACTGAAGCTTTCTTT
v_gene: TRBV9; d_gene: TRBD1; abundance: NA; j_gene: TRBJ1-1; CDR3aa: CASSASQTGAEAFF; CDR3nt: TGTGCCAGCAGCGCGAGCCAGACAGGGGCTGAAGCTTTCTTT
v_gene: TRBV9; d_gene: NA; abundance: NA; j_gene: TRBJ1-6; CDR3aa: CASSEETGLNSPLHF; CDR3nt: TGTGCCAGCAGCGAGGAGACAGGTCTAAATTCACCCCTCCACTTT
v_gene: TRBV15; d_gene: NA; abundance: few; j_gene: TRBJ2-1; CDR3aa: CATSRGDSGGYNEQFF; CDR3nt: TGTGCCACCAGCAGAGGGGACAGCGGGGGCTACAATGAGCAGTTCTTC
v_gene: TRBV7-2; d_gene: NA; abundance: NA; j_gene: TRBJ2-7; CDR3aa: CASSLSPTYEQYF; CDR3nt: TGTGCCAGCAGCTTGAGCCCCACCTACGAGCAGTACTTC
v_gene: TRBV19; d_gene: TRBD1; abundance: NA; j_gene: TRBJ1-5; CDR3aa: CATGQGNQPQHF; CDR3nt: TGTGCCACAGGACAGGGCAATCAGCCCCAGCATTTT
v_gene: TRBV28; d_gene: NA; abundance: NA; j_gene: TRBJ2-7; CDR3aa: CASSNSGHLPPYEQYF; CDR3nt: TGTGCCAGCAGCAATTCCGGACACTTACCTCCCTACGAGCAGTACTTC
v_gene: TRBV19; d_gene: TRBD1; abundance: NA; j_gene: TRBJ2-4; CDR3aa: CASTLRTGQLAKNIQYF; CDR3nt: TGTGCCAGTACTTTGCGGACAGGTCAACTAGCCAAAAACATTCAGTACTTC
v_gene: TRBV30; d_gene: TRBD1; abundance: NA; j_gene: TRBJ1-6; CDR3aa: CAWSSAGTANSPLHF; CDR3nt: TGTGCCTGGAGCTCCGCCGGGACAGCGAATTCACCCCTCCACTTT
v_gene: TRBV29-1; d_gene: TRBD1; abundance: NA; j_gene: TRBJ2-1; CDR3aa: CSVGPTGAPNEQFF; CDR3nt: TGCAGCGTGGGCCCGACAGGGGCCCCCAATGAGCAGTTCTTC
v_gene: TRBV7-6; d_gene: NA; abundance: NA; j_gene: TRBJ2-5; CDR3aa: CASSTLAVPYQETQYF; CDR3nt: TGTGCCAGCAGCACCTTAGCGGTCCCGTACCAAGAGACCCAGTACTTC
v_gene: TRBV19; d_gene: NA; abundance: NA; j_gene: TRBJ2-7; CDR3aa: CASSKEGYEQYF; CDR3nt: TGTGCCAGTAGCAAAGAGGGCTACGAGCAGTACTTC
v_gene: TRBV7-9; d_gene: NA; abundance: NA; j_gene: TRBJ1-5; CDR3aa: CASSLALTGQPQHF; CDR3nt: TGTGCCAGCAGCTTAGCATTAACGGGGCAGCCCCAGCATTTT
v_gene: TRBV29-1; d_gene: NA; abundance: NA; j_gene: TRBJ2-2; CDR3aa: CSVEDQGGSNTGELFF; CDR3nt: TGCAGCGTTGAAGACCAAGGAGGATCGAACACCGGGGAGCTGTTTTTT
v_gene: TRBV2; d_gene: TRBD1; abundance: NA; j_gene: TRBJ1-1; CDR3aa: CASRRTGLNTEAFF; CDR3nt: TGTGCCAGCAGACGGACAGGATTGAACACTGAAGCTTTCTTT
v_gene: TRBV7-3; d_gene: NA; abundance: once; j_gene: TRBJ1-3; CDR3aa: CASSVTGDSGNTIYF; CDR3nt: TGTGCCAGCAGCGTAACAGGAGACTCTGGAAACACCATATATTTT
v_gene: TRBV6-5; d_gene: NA; abundance: NA; j_gene: TRBJ1-2; CDR3aa: CASSPSRNYGYTF; CDR3nt: TGTGCCAGCAGCCCCAGTCGAAACTATGGCTACACCTTC
v_gene: TRBV9; d_gene: TRBD1; abundance: few; j_gene: TRBJ1-1; CDR3aa: CASSEPRGQGNTEAFF; CDR3nt: TGTGCCAGCAGCGAGCCGCGGGGACAGGGGAACACTGAAGCTTTCTTT
v_gene: TRBV5-1; d_gene: NA; abundance: NA; j_gene: TRBJ1-6; CDR3aa: CASNPEGPMNNSPLHF; CDR3nt: TGCGCCAGCAACCCGGAGGGGCCGATGAATAATTCACCCCTCCACTTT
v_gene: TRBV6-6; d_gene: TRBD1; abundance: NA; j_gene: TRBJ1-6; CDR3aa: CASSYTGGEGSPLHF; CDR3nt: TGTGCCAGCAGTTATACAGGGGGCGAGGGTTCACCCCTCCACTTT
v_gene: TRBV13; d_gene: TRBD1; abundance: once; j_gene: TRBJ2-7; CDR3aa: CASSLGEDRGQVYEQYF; CDR3nt: TGTGCCAGCAGCTTGGGAGAGGACAGGGGGCAGGTCTACGAGCAGTACTTC
v_gene: TRBV29-1; d_gene: TRBD1; abundance: NA; j_gene: TRBJ2-7; CDR3aa: CSARTGTYEQYF; CDR3nt: TGCAGCGCAAGGACAGGAACCTACGAGCAGTACTTC
v_gene: TRBV30; d_gene: NA; abundance: NA; j_gene: TRBJ2-7; CDR3aa: CAWSLGRRGYEQYF; CDR3nt: TGTGCCTGGAGTTTAGGACGAAGGGGCTACGAGCAGTACTTC
v_gene: TRBV30; d_gene: NA; abundance: NA; j_gene: TRBJ1-1; CDR3aa: CAWSVTGLGEAFF; CDR3nt: TGTGCCTGGAGTGTAACAGGGCTAGGTGAAGCTTTCTTT
v_gene: TRBV9; d_gene: TRBD1; abundance: NA; j_gene: TRBJ1-3; CDR3aa: CASSPSAALDRSSGNTIYF; CDR3nt: TGTGCCAGCAGCCCCTCCGCGGCTCTGGACAGGAGCTCTGGAAACACCATATATTTT
v_gene: TRBV5-6; d_gene: NA; abundance: once; j_gene: TRBJ2-5; CDR3aa: CASSLDRVQETQYF; CDR3nt: TGTGCCAGCAGCTTGGACAGGGTACAAGAGACCCAGTACTTC
v_gene: TRBV27; d_gene: TRBD1; abundance: NA; j_gene: TRBJ1-5; CDR3aa: CASSFSDRDQPQHF; CDR3nt: TGTGCCAGCAGTTTCTCCGACAGGGACCAGCCCCAGCATTTT
v_gene: TRBV5-4; d_gene: TRBD1; abundance: NA; j_gene: TRBJ1-1; CDR3aa: CASSPDRGNTEAFF; CDR3nt: TGTGCCAGCAGCCCGGACAGGGGGAACACTGAAGCTTTCTTT
v_gene: TRBV27; d_gene: TRBD1; abundance: once; j_gene: TRBJ1-6; CDR3aa: CASNLGTGDPLHF; CDR3nt: TGTGCCAGCAACCTAGGGACAGGGGACCCCCTCCACTTT
v_gene: TRBV29-1; d_gene: NA; abundance: NA; j_gene: TRBJ1-2; CDR3aa: CSVGLQGTYGYTF; CDR3nt: TGCAGCGTTGGACTTCAGGGAACCTATGGCTACACCTTC
v_gene: TRBV19; d_gene: NA; abundance: NA; j_gene: TRBJ2-6; CDR3aa: CASSIVSDRTSGANVLTF; CDR3nt: TGTGCCAGTAGTATAGTTAGTGACAGAACCTCTGGGGCCAACGTCCTGACTTTC
v_gene: TRBV19; d_gene: TRBD1; abundance: NA; j_gene: TRBJ1-1; CDR3aa: CASSSPIGQGTEAFF; CDR3nt: TGTGCCAGTAGTTCCCCGATTGGACAGGGCACTGAAGCTTTCTTT
v_gene: TRBV27; d_gene: NA; abundance: NA; j_gene: TRBJ1-5; CDR3aa: CASSSLFNQPQHF; CDR3nt: TGTGCCAGCAGTTCCCTGTTCAATCAGCCCCAGCATTTT
v_gene: TRBV5-6; d_gene: NA; abundance: NA; j_gene: TRBJ2-7; CDR3aa: CASSLGGGENSYEQYF; CDR3nt: TGTGCCAGCAGCTTGGGTGGCGGGGAGAACTCCTACGAGCAGTACTTC
v_gene: TRBV5-6; d_gene: NA; abundance: NA; j_gene: TRBJ1-3; CDR3aa: CASSFLLEQFRSGNTIYF; CDR3nt: TGTGCCAGCAGCTTCCTTTTAGAACAGTTCCGCTCTGGAAACACCATATATTTT
v_gene: TRBV19; d_gene: NA; abundance: NA; j_gene: TRBJ1-4; CDR3aa: CATKGRADEKLFF; CDR3nt: TGTGCCACGAAGGGCAGGGCGGACGAAAAACTGTTTTTT
v_gene: TRBV9; d_gene: TRBD1; abundance: NA; j_gene: TRBJ1-1; CDR3aa: CASSTRTGPNTEAFF; CDR3nt: TGTGCCAGCAGCACCCGGACAGGTCCGAACACTGAAGCTTTCTTT
v_gene: TRBV5-4; d_gene: NA; abundance: NA; j_gene: TRBJ1-5; CDR3aa: CASSLDPGKDQPQHF; CDR3nt: TGTGCCAGCAGCTTGGATCCAGGAAAGGATCAGCCCCAGCATTTT
v_gene: TRBV3-1/TRBV3-2; d_gene: TRBD2; abundance: NA; j_gene: TRBJ2-5; CDR3aa: CASSPSAGEETQYF; CDR3nt: TGTGCCAGCAGCCCGAGTGCGGGGGAAGAGACCCAGTACTTC
v_gene: TRBV11-2; d_gene: TRBD1; abundance: NA; j_gene: TRBJ1-1; CDR3aa: CASSFQGVSEAFF; CDR3nt: TGTGCCAGCAGCTTCCAGGGGGTTTCTGAAGCTTTCTTT
v_gene: TRBV11-2; d_gene: NA; abundance: NA; j_gene: TRBJ2-7; CDR3aa: CASSLDTYEQYF; CDR3nt: TGTGCCAGCAGCTTAGACACCTACGAGCAGTACTTC
v_gene: TRBV18; d_gene: TRBD1; abundance: NA; j_gene: TRBJ1-5; CDR3aa: CASSRGGQSNQPQHF; CDR3nt: TGTGCCAGCTCACGTGGGGGACAGAGCAATCAGCCCCAGCATTTT
v_gene: TRBV5-1; d_gene: NA; abundance: NA; j_gene: TRBJ1-1; CDR3aa: CASSFGVLDTNTEAFF; CDR3nt: TGCGCCAGCAGCTTTGGAGTATTGGACACCAACACTGAAGCTTTCTTT